A selection of T cell receptor beta chains follows, all from one sample in a study of T cell repertoires in ileal Crohn's disease. Some clones are missing from TCRdb's copy, which holds only in-frame ones; the method was immunoSEQ multiplex PCR. Of more than 11,000 clones in the sample, over 75% were seen once. The material sequenced was ileal tissue. The receptors originated from an adult with Crohn's disease. The CDR3 runs from the conserved cysteine through the conserved F or W. The D gene is left open where the match is weak. Size tells how often a clone was seen (once, few, many) or the class of an expanded clone, and some rows leave it out.

J gene: TRBJ2-7
clone size: -
V gene: TRBV13
D gene: TRBD1
CDR3 DNA: TGTGCCAGCAGCTTGCGTTACAGGGGCCTGGGCTACGAGCAGTACTTC
CDR3 protein: CASSLRYRGLGYEQYF

J gene: TRBJ1-2
clone size: few
V gene: TRBV30
D gene: -
CDR3 DNA: TGTGCCTGGAGTGTATTCAGCTATGGCTACACCTTC
CDR3 protein: CAWSVFSYGYTF

J gene: TRBJ2-1
clone size: few
V gene: TRBV5-1
D gene: -
CDR3 DNA: TGCGCCAGCAGCTTGGCCTTCACAGCCTACAATGAGCAGTTCTTC
CDR3 protein: CASSLAFTAYNEQFF

J gene: TRBJ2-7
clone size: -
V gene: TRBV7-2
D gene: TRBD1
CDR3 DNA: TGTGCCAGCAGCTTACGACAGGGCTACGAGCAGTACTTC
CDR3 protein: CASSLRQGYEQYF

J gene: TRBJ2-6
clone size: few
V gene: TRBV19
D gene: -
CDR3 DNA: TGTGCCAGCAGGAATGGTGGTTATGCTGGGGCCAACGTCCTGACTTTC
CDR3 protein: CASRNGGYAGANVLTF

J gene: TRBJ2-7
clone size: once
V gene: TRBV2
D gene: -
CDR3 DNA: TGTGCCAGCAGGACAGGCGTGCCCTACGAGCAGTACTTC
CDR3 protein: CASRTGVPYEQYF

J gene: TRBJ1-2
clone size: -
V gene: TRBV7-2
D gene: -
CDR3 DNA: TGTGCCAGCAGCTTAACAGGGTCGTCGCGCTATGGCTACACCTTC
CDR3 protein: CASSLTGSSRYGYTF

J gene: TRBJ2-7
clone size: few
V gene: TRBV13
D gene: -
CDR3 DNA: TGTGCCAGCAGCTCCAGGACAAGTTTCGAGCAGTACTTC
CDR3 protein: CASSSRTSFEQYF

J gene: TRBJ2-3
clone size: few
V gene: TRBV7-2
D gene: TRBD2
CDR3 DNA: TGTGCCAGCAGCTTAGCGCGGGGGGTCACAGATACGCAGTATTTT
CDR3 protein: CASSLARGVTDTQYF

J gene: TRBJ1-4
clone size: -
V gene: TRBV7-9
D gene: -
CDR3 DNA: TGTGCCAGCAGCGTTACCTCGTCCGCTGAAAAACTGTTTTTT
CDR3 protein: CASSVTSSAEKLFF

J gene: TRBJ2-1
clone size: -
V gene: TRBV29-1
D gene: TRBD2
CDR3 DNA: TGCAGCGTTGTGAGGTGGGAGCGGGACGAGCAGTTCTTC
CDR3 protein: CSVVRWERDEQFF

J gene: TRBJ2-3
clone size: -
V gene: TRBV5-4
D gene: -
CDR3 DNA: TGTGCCAGCAGCTTGATCGGGGGAAGAGATACGCAGTATTTT
CDR3 protein: CASSLIGGRDTQYF

J gene: TRBJ1-1
clone size: -
V gene: TRBV27
D gene: TRBD1
CDR3 DNA: TGTGCCAGCAGTTTAGCAGGACAGGGAGGGATGAACACTGAAGCTTTCTTT
CDR3 protein: CASSLAGQGGMNTEAFF

J gene: TRBJ2-1
clone size: -
V gene: TRBV13
D gene: -
CDR3 DNA: TGTGCCAGCAGCTCCGACCGGACACCGCCCTACAATGAGCAGTTCTTC
CDR3 protein: CASSSDRTPPYNEQFF

J gene: TRBJ1-1
clone size: -
V gene: TRBV6-5
D gene: -
CDR3 DNA: TGTGCCAGCAGTTACTCGGGGTGGGGCATGAACACTGAAGCTTTCTTT
CDR3 protein: CASSYSGWGMNTEAFF

J gene: TRBJ2-7
clone size: -
V gene: TRBV5-4
D gene: TRBD2
CDR3 DNA: TGTGCCAGCAGCCAAGATTGGGCTAGCGGGGCTTCCTACGAGCAGTACTTC
CDR3 protein: CASSQDWASGASYEQYF

J gene: TRBJ2-3
clone size: once
V gene: TRBV19
D gene: -
CDR3 DNA: TGTGCCAGTAGTCCCGGAGGGGGCCGCCGAGGGGAAACGCAGTATTTT
CDR3 protein: CASSPGGGRRGETQYF